These T cell receptor beta chains were read from a single sample in a study of memory CD4+ T cells and cytomegalovirus serostatus. This table comes from immunoSEQ multiplex PCR, and its TCRdb copy is limited to in-frame clones, with some not included. Among more than 45,000 clones listed, around 76% were seen once. Sequences were obtained from memory CD4+ T cells from blood. The source of these receptors is an adult in good health and CMV-seropositive. Both conserved end residues are part of each CDR3. The order of the fields is V gene, J gene, D gene, clone size, CDR3 protein, CDR3 DNA. The D gene is left open where the match is weak. The size entry is marked missing in some rows and otherwise reads once, few, many or a size class.

TRBV6-1	TRBJ1-5	.	.	CASMRTVSNQPQHF	TGTGCCAGCATGCGGACCGTTAGCAATCAGCCCCAGCATTTT
TRBV11-3	TRBJ2-5	.	few	CASSLGYDQETQYF	TGTGCCAGCAGCTTAGGTTACGACCAAGAGACCCAGTACTTC
TRBV7-8	TRBJ2-6	.	.	CASSLVFSGANVLTF	TGTGCCAGCAGCTTAGTGTTTTCTGGGGCCAACGTCCTGACTTTC
TRBV10-3	TRBJ1-3	TRBD1	.	CAIGGTASGNTIYF	TGTGCCATCGGGGGGACAGCCTCTGGAAACACCATATATTTT
TRBV6-4	TRBJ1-6	.	once	CASSVWRRSPLHF	TGTGCCAGCAGCGTCTGGAGGCGTTCACCCCTCCACTTT
TRBV5-1	TRBJ1-1	.	.	CASSLGVNTEAFF	TGCGCCAGCAGCTTGGGTGTTAACACTGAAGCTTTCTTT
TRBV7-2	TRBJ2-3	.	once	CASSAIGGEDTQYF	TGTGCCAGCAGCGCTATCGGGGGAGAAGATACGCAGTATTTT
TRBV7-2	TRBJ1-2	TRBD1	.	CASSGQGGNYGYTF	TGTGCCAGCAGTGGACAGGGGGGGAACTATGGCTACACCTTC
TRBV2	TRBJ1-2	.	.	CASSAINYGYTF	TGTGCCAGCAGCGCAATTAACTATGGCTACACCTTC
TRBV9	TRBJ1-4	TRBD1	.	CASSARDRGDEKLFF	TGTGCCAGCAGCGCCCGGGACAGGGGGGATGAAAAACTGTTTTTT
TRBV7-8	TRBJ1-2	.	.	CASSYDIQDGYTF	TGTGCCAGCAGCTACGATATACAGGATGGCTACACCTTC
TRBV2	TRBJ2-7	.	.	CARHTGQGEQYF	TGTGCCAGACATACAGGGCAGGGCGAGCAGTACTTC
TRBV5-1	TRBJ2-1	.	.	CASSLAASGVNEQFF	TGCGCCAGCAGCTTGGCCGCCTCAGGGGTGAATGAGCAGTTCTTC
TRBV25-1	TRBJ2-7	.	once	CASSELGGYYEQYF	TGTGCCAGCAGTGAATTGGGCGGGTACTACGAGCAGTACTTC
TRBV7-2	TRBJ2-5	.	.	CASSLAGWYQETQYF	TGTGCCAGCAGCTTGGCGGGGTGGTACCAAGAGACCCAGTACTTC
TRBV4-2	TRBJ2-1	.	.	CASSQDLEEGTYNEQFF	TGTGCCAGCAGCCAAGATCTCGAGGAAGGTACCTACAATGAGCAGTTCTTC
TRBV10-2	TRBJ2-7	.	.	CASERQGGGEQYF	TGCGCCAGCGAAAGGCAGGGCGGCGGCGAGCAGTACTTC
TRBV7-2	TRBJ1-4	.	few	CASSSPPGATNEKLFF	TGTGCCAGCAGCTCCCCCCCCGGGGCAACTAATGAAAAACTGTTTTTT
TRBV2	TRBJ2-5	TRBD2	.	CASSAQTSGVGETQYF	TGTGCCAGCAGTGCGCAGACTAGCGGGGTGGGGGAGACCCAGTACTTC
TRBV18	TRBJ2-7	.	.	CASSGGSHSYEQYF	TGTGCCAGCTCAGGGGGCTCCCACTCCTACGAGCAGTACTTC